The rows below give T cell receptor beta chains drawn from one sample of a study of blood T cell repertoires in COVID-19. Assay used: immunoSEQ multiplex PCR; TCRdb lists only in-frame clones, some missing. The table lists about 230,000 clones, roughly 88% of them singletons, with around 30% in the top ten. Sequencing was performed on peripheral blood. The receptors come from a middle-aged man with acute or convalescent COVID-19. CDR3s include the opening cysteine and the closing phenylalanine or tryptophan. Fields, in order: J gene, D gene, V gene, clone size, CDR3 protein, CDR3 DNA. A D gene is named only where the DNA matches it firmly. The size entry is marked missing in some rows and otherwise reads once, few, many or a size class.

J: TRBJ1-1; D: NA; V: TRBV19; size: NA; CDR3: CASSIWGHTEAFF; DNA: TGTGCCAGTAGTATCTGGGGCCACACTGAAGCTTTCTTT
J: TRBJ2-7; D: TRBD1; V: TRBV3-1/TRBV3-2; size: NA; CDR3: CASSPFLPGQGYEQYF; DNA: TGTGCCAGCAGCCCGTTTCTCCCGGGACAGGGCTACGAGCAGTACTTC
J: TRBJ1-5; D: NA; V: TRBV6-2/TRBV6-3; size: NA; CDR3: CASSRHMQGNQPQHF; DNA: TGTGCCAGCAGCAGACACATGCAGGGCAATCAGCCCCAGCATTTT
J: TRBJ1-5; D: TRBD1; V: TRBV4-2; size: NA; CDR3: CASSPVTGGGNQPQHF; DNA: TGTGCCAGCAGCCCAGTGACAGGGGGTGGCAATCAGCCCCAGCATTTT
J: TRBJ2-5; D: NA; V: TRBV25-1; size: NA; CDR3: CASSGVEGFRETQYF; DNA: TGTGCCAGCAGTGGGGTGGAGGGATTTAGAGAGACCCAGTACTTC
J: TRBJ1-5; D: TRBD1; V: TRBV27; size: NA; CDR3: CASSFHRGRQPQHF; DNA: TGTGCCAGCAGTTTCCACAGGGGGAGACAGCCCCAGCATTTT
J: TRBJ1-6; D: TRBD1; V: TRBV6-5; size: NA; CDR3: CASTGDRRGSPLHF; DNA: TGTGCCAGCACGGGGGACAGAAGGGGTTCACCCCTCCACTTT
J: TRBJ1-1; D: NA; V: TRBV5-1; size: NA; CDR3: CASSIGGNTEAFF; DNA: TGCGCCAGCTCAATAGGGGGGAACACTGAAGCTTTCTTT
J: TRBJ2-3; D: NA; V: TRBV11-3; size: NA; CDR3: CASSSRDTATDTQYF; DNA: TGTGCCAGCAGCTCCCGGGACACTGCCACAGATACGCAGTATTTT
J: TRBJ1-1; D: TRBD1; V: TRBV29-1; size: NA; CDR3: CSVEAGGMNTEAFF; DNA: TGCAGCGTGGAGGCAGGGGGTATGAACACTGAAGCTTTCTTT
J: TRBJ2-1; D: NA; V: TRBV28; size: once; CDR3: CASRPSGSSYNEQFF; DNA: TGTGCCAGTAGGCCTTCGGGTAGCTCCTACAATGAGCAGTTCTTC
J: TRBJ2-3; D: NA; V: TRBV6-1; size: NA; CDR3: CASSDGADTQYF; DNA: TGTGCCAGCAGTGACGGAGCAGATACGCAGTATTTT
J: TRBJ2-3; D: NA; V: TRBV2; size: NA; CDR3: CASRRVTDTQYF; DNA: TGTGCCAGCCGGAGGGTTACAGATACGCAGTATTTT
J: TRBJ1-2; D: TRBD1; V: TRBV9; size: NA; CDR3: CASSVVSGDRAYGYTF; DNA: TGTGCCAGCAGCGTAGTGTCGGGGGACAGGGCCTATGGCTACACCTTC
J: TRBJ2-2; D: TRBD1; V: TRBV6-5; size: NA; CDR3: CASSETGLNTGELFF; DNA: TGTGCCAGCAGCGAGACAGGGTTGAACACCGGGGAGCTGTTTTTT
J: TRBJ2-7; D: TRBD2; V: TRBV7-8; size: many; CDR3: CASSLGVGLAVEQYF; DNA: TGTGCCAGCAGCTTAGGGGTGGGGCTAGCGGTCGAGCAGTACTTC
J: TRBJ2-7; D: TRBD2; V: TRBV3-1/TRBV3-2; size: NA; CDR3: CASSQGLAGGFEQYF; DNA: TGTGCCAGCAGCCAAGGGCTAGCGGGAGGTTTCGAGCAGTACTTC
J: TRBJ1-5; D: TRBD1; V: TRBV30; size: NA; CDR3: CAWSGQGNQPQHF; DNA: TGTGCCTGGAGTGGACAGGGGAATCAGCCCCAGCATTTT
J: TRBJ2-5; D: NA; V: TRBV9; size: once; CDR3: CASSAPGHSPETQYF; DNA: TGTGCCAGCAGCGCGCCGGGACACTCCCCAGAGACCCAGTACTTC
J: TRBJ1-1; D: TRBD1; V: TRBV24-1; size: NA; CDR3: CATNHRDRGAPEAFF; DNA: TGTGCCACCAACCACCGGGACAGGGGGGCGCCTGAAGCTTTCTTT
J: TRBJ1-4; D: NA; V: TRBV5-4; size: NA; CDR3: CASSRREPRNEKLFF; DNA: TGTGCCAGCAGCCGTCGAGAGCCCCGAAATGAAAAACTGTTTTTT
J: TRBJ1-4; D: NA; V: TRBV13; size: many; CDR3: CASSLEGSGEKLFF; DNA: TGTGCCAGCAGCTTAGAGGGGTCGGGTGAAAAACTGTTTTTT
J: TRBJ2-5; D: NA; V: TRBV3-1/TRBV3-2; size: NA; CDR3: CASSQEQGEETQYF; DNA: TGTGCCAGCAGCCAAGAACAGGGAGAAGAGACCCAGTACTTC
J: TRBJ1-5; D: NA; V: TRBV15; size: NA; CDR3: CATSRDGGYSNQPQHF; DNA: TGTGCCACCAGCAGAGATGGCGGGTATAGCAATCAGCCCCAGCATTTT
J: TRBJ2-7; D: TRBD2; V: TRBV5-1; size: NA; CDR3: CASSLVAGEGVEQYF; DNA: TGCGCCAGCAGCTTAGTAGCGGGAGAGGGGGTCGAGCAGTACTTC
J: TRBJ1-6; D: TRBD1; V: TRBV5-1; size: NA; CDR3: CASSRPGTGPAGSPLHF; DNA: TGCGCCAGCAGTCGTCCCGGGACAGGGCCAGCGGGTTCACCCCTCCACTTT